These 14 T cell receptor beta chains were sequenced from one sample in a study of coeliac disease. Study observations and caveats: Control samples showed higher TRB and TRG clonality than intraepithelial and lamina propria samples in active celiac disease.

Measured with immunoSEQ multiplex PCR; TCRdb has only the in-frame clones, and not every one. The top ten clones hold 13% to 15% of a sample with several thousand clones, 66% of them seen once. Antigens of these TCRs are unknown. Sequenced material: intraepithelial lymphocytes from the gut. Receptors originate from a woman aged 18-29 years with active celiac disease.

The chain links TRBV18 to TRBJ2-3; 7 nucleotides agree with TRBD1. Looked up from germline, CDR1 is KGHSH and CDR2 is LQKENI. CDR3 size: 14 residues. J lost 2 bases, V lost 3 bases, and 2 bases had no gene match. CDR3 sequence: CASSPDRVTDTQYF. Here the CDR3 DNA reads TGTGCCAGCTCACCTGACAGGGTCACAGATACGCAGTATTTT.

The CDR3 nucleotides are TGTGCCAGCAGCCGTTCGGACAGCCACCATGACCAAGCTTTCTTT. Protein product: CASSRSDSHHDQAFF. The chain combines TRBV11-2 with TRBJ1-1; a possible D gene is TRBD1 (6 bases). The V gene lost 5 bases and the J gene lost 9 bases, with 22 bases spanning the gap. Germline lookup yields CDR1 SGHAT and CDR2 FQNNGV. The CDR3 spans 15 residues.

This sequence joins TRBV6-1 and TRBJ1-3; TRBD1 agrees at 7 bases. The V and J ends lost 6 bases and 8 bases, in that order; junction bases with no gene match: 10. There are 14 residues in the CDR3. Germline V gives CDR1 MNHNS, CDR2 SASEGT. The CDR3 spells CASSKTGLLDTIYF. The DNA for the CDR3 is TGTGCCAGCAGCAAGACAGGGTTGTTAGACACCATATATTTT.

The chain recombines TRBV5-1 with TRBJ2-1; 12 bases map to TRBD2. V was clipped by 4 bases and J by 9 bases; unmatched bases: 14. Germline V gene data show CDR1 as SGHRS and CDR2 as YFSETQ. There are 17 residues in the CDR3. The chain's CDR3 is CASSGRLAGDPGSEQFF. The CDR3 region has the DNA TGCGCCAGCAGCGGAAGACTAGCGGGGGACCCTGGTAGTGAGCAGTTCTTC. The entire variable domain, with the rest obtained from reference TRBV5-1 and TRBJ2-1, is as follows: KAGVTQTPRYLIKTRGQQVTLSCSPISGHRSVSWYQQTPGQGLQFLFEYFSETQRNKGNFPGRFSGRQFSNSRSEMNVSTLELGDSALYLCASSGRLAGDPGSEQFFGPGTRLTVL.

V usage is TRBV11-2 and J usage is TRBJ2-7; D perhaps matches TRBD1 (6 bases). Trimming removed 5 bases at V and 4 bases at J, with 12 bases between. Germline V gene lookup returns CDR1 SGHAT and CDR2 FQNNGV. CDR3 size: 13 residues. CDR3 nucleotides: TGTGCCAGCAGCCCGGGACATTCGTACGAGCAGTACTTC. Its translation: CASSPGHSYEQYF.

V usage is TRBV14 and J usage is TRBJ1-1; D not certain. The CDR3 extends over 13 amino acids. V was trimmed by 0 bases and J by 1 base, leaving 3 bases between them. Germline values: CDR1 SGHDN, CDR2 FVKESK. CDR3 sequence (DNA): TGTGCCAGCAGCCAAGATAAGAACACTGAAGCTTTCTTT. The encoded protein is CASSQDKNTEAFF. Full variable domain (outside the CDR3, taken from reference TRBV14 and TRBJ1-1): EAGVTQFPSHSVIEKGQTVTLRCDPISGHDNLYWYRRVMGKEIKFLLHFVKESKQDESGMPNNRFLAERTGGTYSTLKVQPAELEDSGVYFCASSQDKNTEAFFGQGTRLTVV.

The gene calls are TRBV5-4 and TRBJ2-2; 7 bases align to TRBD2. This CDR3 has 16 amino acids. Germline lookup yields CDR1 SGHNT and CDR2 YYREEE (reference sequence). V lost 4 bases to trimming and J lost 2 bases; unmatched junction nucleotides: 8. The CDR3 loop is CASSPGRPPNTGELFF. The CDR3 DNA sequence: TGTGCCAGCAGCCCCGGGAGGCCCCCCAACACCGGGGAGCTGTTTTTT.

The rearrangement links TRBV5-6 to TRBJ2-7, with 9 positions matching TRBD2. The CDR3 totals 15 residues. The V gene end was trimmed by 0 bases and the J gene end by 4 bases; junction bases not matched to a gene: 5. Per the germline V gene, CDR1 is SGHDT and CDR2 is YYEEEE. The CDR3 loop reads CASSLGAGGTYEQYF. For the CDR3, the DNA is TGTGCCAGCAGCTTGGGGGCGGGGGGGACGTACGAGCAGTACTTC.

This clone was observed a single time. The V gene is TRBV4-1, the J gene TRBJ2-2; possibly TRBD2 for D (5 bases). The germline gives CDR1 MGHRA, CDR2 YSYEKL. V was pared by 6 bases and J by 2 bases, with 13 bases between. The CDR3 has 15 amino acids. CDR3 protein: CASRESGLNTGELFF. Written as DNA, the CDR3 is TGCGCCAGCAGAGAGAGCGGATTAAACACCGGGGAGCTGTTTTTT.

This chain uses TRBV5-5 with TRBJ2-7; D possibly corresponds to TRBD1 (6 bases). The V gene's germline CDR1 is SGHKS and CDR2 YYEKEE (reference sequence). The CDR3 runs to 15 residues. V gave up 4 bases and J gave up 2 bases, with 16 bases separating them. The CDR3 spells CASSPPTDSPYEQYF. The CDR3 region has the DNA TGTGCCAGCAGCCCACCCACGGACAGCCCCTACGAGCAGTACTTC.

The CDR3 spells CASSLLSGGGTGELFF. The CDR3 DNA is TGTGCCAGCAGCCTCCTTAGCGGGGGTGGGACCGGGGAGCTGTTTTTT. V is TRBV11-3 and J is TRBJ2-2; TRBD2 matches 9 bases. V gave up 5 bases and J gave up 5 bases; unmatched junction bases: 9. This CDR3 is 16 amino acids long. Germline CDR1 is SGHNT and CDR2 is YENEEA.

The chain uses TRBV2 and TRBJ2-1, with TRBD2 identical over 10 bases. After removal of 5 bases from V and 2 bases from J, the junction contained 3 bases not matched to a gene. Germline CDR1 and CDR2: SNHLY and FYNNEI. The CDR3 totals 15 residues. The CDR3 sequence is CASSYSGGPYNEQFF. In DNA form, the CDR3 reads TGTGCCAGCAGTTATAGCGGGGGGCCCTACAATGAGCAGTTCTTC.

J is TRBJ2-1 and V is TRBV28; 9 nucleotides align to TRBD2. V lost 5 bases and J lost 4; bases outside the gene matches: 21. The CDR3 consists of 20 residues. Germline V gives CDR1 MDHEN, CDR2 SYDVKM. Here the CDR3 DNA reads TGTGCCAGCAGTCGTATTTTGAGCGGGGGGAATCTAATAGGGTACAATGAGCAGTTCTTC. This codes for CASSRILSGGNLIGYNEQFF.

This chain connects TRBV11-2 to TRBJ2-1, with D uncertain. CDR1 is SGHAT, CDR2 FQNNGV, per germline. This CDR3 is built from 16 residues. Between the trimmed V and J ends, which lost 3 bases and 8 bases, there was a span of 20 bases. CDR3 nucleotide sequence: TGTGCCAGCAGCTTTATTTCGGGTGGGTACAAGGATGAGCAGTTCTTC. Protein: CASSFISGGYKDEQFF.